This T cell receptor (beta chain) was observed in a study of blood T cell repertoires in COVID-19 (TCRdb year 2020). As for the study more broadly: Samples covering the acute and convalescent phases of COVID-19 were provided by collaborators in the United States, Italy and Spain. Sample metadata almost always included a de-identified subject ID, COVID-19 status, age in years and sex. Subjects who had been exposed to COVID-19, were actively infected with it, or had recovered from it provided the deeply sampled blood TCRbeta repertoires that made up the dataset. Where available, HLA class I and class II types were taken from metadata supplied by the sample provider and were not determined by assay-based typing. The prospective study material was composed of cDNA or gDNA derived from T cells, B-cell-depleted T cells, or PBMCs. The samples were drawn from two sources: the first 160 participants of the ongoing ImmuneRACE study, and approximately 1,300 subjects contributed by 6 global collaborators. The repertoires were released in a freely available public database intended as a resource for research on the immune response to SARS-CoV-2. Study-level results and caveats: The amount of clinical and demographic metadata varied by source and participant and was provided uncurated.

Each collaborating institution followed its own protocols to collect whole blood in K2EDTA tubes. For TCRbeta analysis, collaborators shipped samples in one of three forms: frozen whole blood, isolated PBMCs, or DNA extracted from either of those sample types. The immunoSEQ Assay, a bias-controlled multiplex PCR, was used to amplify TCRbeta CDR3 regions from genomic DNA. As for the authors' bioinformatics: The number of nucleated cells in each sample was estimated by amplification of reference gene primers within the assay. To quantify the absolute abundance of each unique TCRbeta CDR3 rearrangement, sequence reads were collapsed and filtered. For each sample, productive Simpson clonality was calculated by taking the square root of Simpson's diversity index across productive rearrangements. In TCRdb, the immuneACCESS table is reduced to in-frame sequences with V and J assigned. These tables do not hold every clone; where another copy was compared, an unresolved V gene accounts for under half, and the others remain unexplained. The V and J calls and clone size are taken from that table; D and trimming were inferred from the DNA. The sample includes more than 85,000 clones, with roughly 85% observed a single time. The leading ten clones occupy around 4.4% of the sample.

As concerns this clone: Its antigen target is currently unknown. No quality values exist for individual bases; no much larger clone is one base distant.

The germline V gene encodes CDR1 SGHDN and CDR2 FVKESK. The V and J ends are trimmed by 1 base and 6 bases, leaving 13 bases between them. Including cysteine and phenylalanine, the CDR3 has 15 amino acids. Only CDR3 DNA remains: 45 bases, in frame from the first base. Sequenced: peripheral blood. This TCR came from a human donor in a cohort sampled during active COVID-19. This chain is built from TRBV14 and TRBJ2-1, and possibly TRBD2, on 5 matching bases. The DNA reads TGTGCCAGCAGCCAAGTCTGGATCCGGGGCAATGAGCAGTTCTTC. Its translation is CASSQVWIRGNEQFF.